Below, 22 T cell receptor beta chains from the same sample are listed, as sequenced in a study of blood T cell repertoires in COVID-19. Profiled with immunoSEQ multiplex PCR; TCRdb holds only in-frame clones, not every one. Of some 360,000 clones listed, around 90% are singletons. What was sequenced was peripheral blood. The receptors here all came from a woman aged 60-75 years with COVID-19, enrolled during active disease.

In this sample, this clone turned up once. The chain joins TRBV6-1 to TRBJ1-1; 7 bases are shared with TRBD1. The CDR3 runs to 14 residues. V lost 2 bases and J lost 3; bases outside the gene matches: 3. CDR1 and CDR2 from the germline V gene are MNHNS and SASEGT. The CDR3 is CASSERDRDTEAFF. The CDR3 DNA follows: TGTGCCAGCAGTGAACGAGACAGGGACACTGAAGCTTTCTTT.

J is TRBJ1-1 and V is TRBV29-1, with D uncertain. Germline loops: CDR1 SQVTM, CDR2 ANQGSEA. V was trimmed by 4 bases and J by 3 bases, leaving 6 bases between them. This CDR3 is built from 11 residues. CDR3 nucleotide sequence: TGCAGCGTTGGAGGGTACACTGAAGCTTTCTTT. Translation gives CSVGGYTEAFF.

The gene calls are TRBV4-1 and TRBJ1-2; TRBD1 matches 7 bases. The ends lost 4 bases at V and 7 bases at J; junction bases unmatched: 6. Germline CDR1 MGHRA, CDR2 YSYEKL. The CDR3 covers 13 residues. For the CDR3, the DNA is TGCGCCAGCAGCCTTGACAGGGAGGTTGGCTACACCTTC. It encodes CASSLDREVGYTF.

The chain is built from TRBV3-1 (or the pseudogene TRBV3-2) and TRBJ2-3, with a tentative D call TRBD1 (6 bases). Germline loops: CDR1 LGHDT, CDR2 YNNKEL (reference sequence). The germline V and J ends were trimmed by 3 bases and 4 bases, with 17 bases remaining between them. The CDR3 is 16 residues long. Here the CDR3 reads CASSQGWGRTPDTQYF. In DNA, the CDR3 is TGTGCCAGCAGCCAGGGGTGGGGGCGCACGCCAGATACGCAGTATTTT.

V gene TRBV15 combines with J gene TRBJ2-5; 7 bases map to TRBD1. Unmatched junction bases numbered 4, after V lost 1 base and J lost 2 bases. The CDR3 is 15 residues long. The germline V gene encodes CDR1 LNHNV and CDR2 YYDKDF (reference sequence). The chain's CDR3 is CATSRASRGQETQYF. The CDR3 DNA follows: TGTGCCACCAGCAGAGCATCCAGGGGGCAAGAGACCCAGTACTTC.

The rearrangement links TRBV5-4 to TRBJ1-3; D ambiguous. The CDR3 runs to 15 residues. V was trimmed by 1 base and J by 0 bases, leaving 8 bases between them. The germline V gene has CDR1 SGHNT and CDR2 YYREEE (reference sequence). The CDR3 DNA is TGTGCCAGCAGCTTGCCAGCGAGCTCTGGAAACACCATATATTTT. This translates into CASSLPASSGNTIYF. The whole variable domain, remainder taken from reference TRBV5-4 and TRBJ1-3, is ETGVTQSPTHLIKTRGQQVTLRCSSQSGHNTVSWYQQALGQGPQFIFQYYREEENGRGNFPPRFSGLQFPNYSSELNVNALELDDSALYLCASSLPASSGNTIYFGEGSWLTVV.

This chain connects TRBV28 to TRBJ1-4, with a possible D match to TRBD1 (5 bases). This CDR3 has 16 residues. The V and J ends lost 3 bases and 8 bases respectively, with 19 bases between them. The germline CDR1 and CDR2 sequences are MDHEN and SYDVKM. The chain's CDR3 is CASSFSGFGGSEKLFF. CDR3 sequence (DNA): TGTGCCAGCAGTTTTTCAGGATTCGGGGGTAGCGAAAAACTGTTTTTT.

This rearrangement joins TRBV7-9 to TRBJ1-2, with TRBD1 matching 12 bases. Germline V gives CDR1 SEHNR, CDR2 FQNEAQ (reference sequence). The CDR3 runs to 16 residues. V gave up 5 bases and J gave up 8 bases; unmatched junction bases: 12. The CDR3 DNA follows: TGTGCCAGCAGCGCATCCGGGACAGGGGGCTGGGGAGGCTACACCTTC. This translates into CASSASGTGGWGGYTF.

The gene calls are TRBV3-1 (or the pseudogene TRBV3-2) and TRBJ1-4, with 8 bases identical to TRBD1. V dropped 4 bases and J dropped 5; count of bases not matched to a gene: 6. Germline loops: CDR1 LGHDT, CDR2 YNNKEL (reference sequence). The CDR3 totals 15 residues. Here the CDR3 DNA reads TGTGCCAGCAGCCGAGAACGGACAGGGAATGAAAAACTGTTTTTT. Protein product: CASSRERTGNEKLFF.

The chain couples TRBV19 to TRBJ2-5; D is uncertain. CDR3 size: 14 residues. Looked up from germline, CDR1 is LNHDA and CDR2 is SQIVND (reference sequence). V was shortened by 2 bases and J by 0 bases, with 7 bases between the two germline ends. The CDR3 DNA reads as TGTGCCAGTAGTATATCGGTAAACCAAGAGACCCAGTACTTC. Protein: CASSISVNQETQYF. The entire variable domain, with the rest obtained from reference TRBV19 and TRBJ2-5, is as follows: DGGITQSPKYLFRKEGQNVTLSCEQNLNHDAMYWYRQDPGQGLRLIYYSQIVNDFQKGDIAEGYSVSREKKESFPLTVTSAQKNPTAFYLCASSISVNQETQYFGPGTRLLVL.

CDR3 nucleotide sequence: TGTGCCAGCAGCGTAGCCGAGGATACGCAGTATTTT. Translating it yields CASSVAEDTQYF. This sequence joins TRBV9 and TRBJ2-3; D uncertain. The CDR3 runs to 12 residues. V was shortened by 0 bases and J by 6 bases, with 5 bases between the two germline ends. Germline CDR1 reads SGDLS; CDR2 reads YYNGEE.

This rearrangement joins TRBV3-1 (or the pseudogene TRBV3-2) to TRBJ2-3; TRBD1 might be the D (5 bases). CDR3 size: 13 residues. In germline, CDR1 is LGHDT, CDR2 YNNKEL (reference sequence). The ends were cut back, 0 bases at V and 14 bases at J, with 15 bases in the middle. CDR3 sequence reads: CASSQDSGQGRYF. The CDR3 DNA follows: TGTGCCAGCAGCCAAGATTCGGGTCAGGGCAGGTATTTT.

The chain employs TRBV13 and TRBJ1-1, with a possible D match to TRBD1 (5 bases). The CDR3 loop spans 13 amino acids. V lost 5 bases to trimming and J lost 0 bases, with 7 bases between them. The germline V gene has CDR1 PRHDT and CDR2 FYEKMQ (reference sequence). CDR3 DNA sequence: TGTGCCAGCAGCACGACAGTGAACACTGAAGCTTTCTTT. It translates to CASSTTVNTEAFF.

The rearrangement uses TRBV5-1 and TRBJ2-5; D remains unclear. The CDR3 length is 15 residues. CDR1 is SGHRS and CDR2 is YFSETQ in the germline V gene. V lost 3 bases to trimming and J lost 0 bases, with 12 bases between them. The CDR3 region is CASSSQPDNQETQYF. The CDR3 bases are TGCGCCAGCAGCTCCCAACCTGACAACCAAGAGACCCAGTACTTC. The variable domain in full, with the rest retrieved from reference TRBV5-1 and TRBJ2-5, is KAGVTQTPRYLIKTRGQQVTLSCSPISGHRSVSWYQQTPGQGLQFLFEYFSETQRNKGNFPGRFSGRQFSNSRSEMNVSTLELGDSALYLCASSSQPDNQETQYFGPGTRLLVL.

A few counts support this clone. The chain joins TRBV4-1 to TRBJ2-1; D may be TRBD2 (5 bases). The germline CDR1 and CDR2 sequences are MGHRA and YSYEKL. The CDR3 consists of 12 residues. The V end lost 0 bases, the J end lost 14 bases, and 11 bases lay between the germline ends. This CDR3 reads CASSQDGLAKFF. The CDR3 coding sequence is TGCGCCAGCAGCCAAGATGGATTAGCGAAGTTCTTC.

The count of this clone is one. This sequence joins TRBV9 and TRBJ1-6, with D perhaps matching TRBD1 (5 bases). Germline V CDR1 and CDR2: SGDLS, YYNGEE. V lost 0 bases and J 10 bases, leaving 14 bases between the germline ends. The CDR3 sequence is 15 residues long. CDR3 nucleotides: TGTGCCAGCAGCGTAGCTCAGGGTGAATACTCACCCCTCCACTTT. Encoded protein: CASSVAQGEYSPLHF.

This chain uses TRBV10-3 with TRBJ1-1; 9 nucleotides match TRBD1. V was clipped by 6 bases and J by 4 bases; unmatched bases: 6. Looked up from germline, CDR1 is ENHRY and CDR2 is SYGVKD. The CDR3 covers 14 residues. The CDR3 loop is CAIRGTGRSTEAFF. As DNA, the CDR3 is TGTGCCATCAGGGGGACAGGGAGGAGCACTGAAGCTTTCTTT.

The CDR3 sequence: CASSEIAGPYNEQFF. The CDR3 DNA reads TGTGCCAGCTCAGAAATAGCGGGGCCTTACAATGAGCAGTTCTTC. V usage is TRBV18 and J usage is TRBJ2-1; 8 nucleotides match TRBD2. Germline lookup yields CDR1 KGHSH and CDR2 LQKENI. The CDR3 covers 15 residues. V dropped 5 bases and J dropped 4; count of bases not matched to a gene: 7.

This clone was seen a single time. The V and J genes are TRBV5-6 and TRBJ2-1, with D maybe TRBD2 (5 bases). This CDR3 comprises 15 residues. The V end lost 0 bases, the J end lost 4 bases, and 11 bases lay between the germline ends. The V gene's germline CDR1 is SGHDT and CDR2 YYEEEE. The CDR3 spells CASSLVDAGYNEQFF. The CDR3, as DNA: TGTGCCAGCAGCTTGGTTGACGCGGGTTACAATGAGCAGTTCTTC.

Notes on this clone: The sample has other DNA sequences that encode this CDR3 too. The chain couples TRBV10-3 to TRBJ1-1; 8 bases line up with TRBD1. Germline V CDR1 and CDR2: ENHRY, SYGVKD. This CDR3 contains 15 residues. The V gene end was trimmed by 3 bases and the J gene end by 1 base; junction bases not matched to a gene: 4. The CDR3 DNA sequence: TGTGCCATCAGTGATCCGGGACAGGCGAACACTGAAGCTTTCTTT. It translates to CAISDPGQANTEAFF.

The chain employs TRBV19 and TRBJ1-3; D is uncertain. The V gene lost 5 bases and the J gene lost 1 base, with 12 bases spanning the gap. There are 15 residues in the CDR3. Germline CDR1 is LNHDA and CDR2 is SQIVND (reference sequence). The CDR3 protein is CASSEGAFSGNTIYF. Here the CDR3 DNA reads TGTGCCAGTAGTGAGGGCGCCTTTTCTGGAAACACCATATATTTT. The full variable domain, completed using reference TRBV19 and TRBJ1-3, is DGGITQSPKYLFRKEGQNVTLSCEQNLNHDAMYWYRQDPGQGLRLIYYSQIVNDFQKGDIAEGYSVSREKKESFPLTVTSAQKNPTAFYLCASSEGAFSGNTIYFGEGSWLTVV.

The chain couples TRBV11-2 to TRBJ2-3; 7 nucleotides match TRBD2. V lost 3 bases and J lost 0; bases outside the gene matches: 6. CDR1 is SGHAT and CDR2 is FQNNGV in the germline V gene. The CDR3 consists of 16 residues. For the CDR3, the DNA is TGTGCCAGCAGCTTTACCGCTAGCGGAAGCACAGATACGCAGTATTTT. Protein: CASSFTASGSTDTQYF.